A selection of T cell receptor beta chains follows, all from one sample in a study of response to subunit inactivated influenza vaccine. TCRdb called the RT-PCR reads again in MiXCR, with one record for every CDR3 protein. The table lists approximately 230,000 distinct CDR3 sequences, 10% to 15% of them singletons. Source: non-naive T cells sorted from PBMCs, taken roughly 2 weeks before vaccination. The receptor set was obtained from a middle-aged man who received an inactivated influenza vaccine. CDR3s include the opening cysteine and the closing phenylalanine or tryptophan. Each record gives: CDR3 protein, CDR3 DNA, clone size, CDR3 length, V gene, D gene, J gene. The D gene is left open where the match is weak. Clone size is not always given. Where it is, it says once, few, many or a class for expanded clones.

CDR3: CASSVGALNTGELFF
DNA: TGTGCCAGCAGCGTAGGGGCTTTGAACACCGGGGAGCTGTTTTTT
size: few
length: 15
V: TRBV9
D: .
J: TRBJ2-2

CDR3: CSARGFLGLTLSPLHF
DNA: TGCAGTGCTAGAGGGTTCCTCGGGCTAACTCTTTCACCCCTCCACTTT
size: many
length: 16
V: TRBV20-1
D: .
J: TRBJ1-6

CDR3: CASSLAVVGTDTQYF
DNA: TGTGCCAGCAGCTTAGCAGTCGTAGGCACAGATACGCAGTATTTT
size: few
length: 15
V: TRBV7-2
D: .
J: TRBJ2-3

CDR3: CASSFYRLDTQYF
DNA: TGTGCCAGCAGCTTCTACCGCTTAGATACGCAGTATTTT
size: few
length: 13
V: TRBV7-2
D: .
J: TRBJ2-3

CDR3: CSARDPAGRDTGELFF
DNA: TGCAGTGCTAGAGATCCGGCAGGGAGGGACACCGGGGAGCTGTTTTTT
size: few
length: 16
V: TRBV20-1
D: TRBD2
J: TRBJ2-2

CDR3: CASSRPFDSTDTQYF
DNA: TGTGCCAGCAGTCGACCCTTCGATAGCACAGATACGCAGTATTTT
size: .
length: 15
V: TRBV6-2/TRBV6-3
D: .
J: TRBJ2-3

CDR3: CASSQDVDSTEAFF
DNA: TGCGCCAGCAGCCAAGACGTGGACTCTACTGAAGCTTTCTTT
size: many
length: 14
V: TRBV4-3
D: .
J: TRBJ1-1

CDR3: CASSWTDRGVGNEQFF
DNA: TGCGCCAGCAGCTGGACTGACAGGGGGGTAGGCAATGAGCAGTTCTTC
size: .
length: 16
V: TRBV5-1
D: TRBD1
J: TRBJ2-1

CDR3: CASSRTTGLNTEAFF
DNA: TGCGCCAGCAGCCGTACGACAGGGTTGAACACTGAAGCTTTCTTT
size: .
length: 15
V: TRBV5-1
D: TRBD1
J: TRBJ1-1

CDR3: CASTRGLAVAGANVLTF
DNA: TGTGCCAGCACCAGGGGACTAGCGGTGGCTGGGGCCAACGTCCTGACTTTC
size: .
length: 17
V: TRBV27
D: TRBD2
J: TRBJ2-6

CDR3: CASRAGRYEQYF
DNA: TGTGCCAGCAGGGCGGGGAGATACGAGCAGTACTTC
size: .
length: 12
V: TRBV6-5
D: .
J: TRBJ2-7

CDR3: CSARAMDRPYEQYF
DNA: TGCAGTGCTAGAGCCATGGACAGGCCTTACGAGCAGTACTTC
size: .
length: 14
V: TRBV20-1
D: TRBD1
J: TRBJ2-7

CDR3: CASSVVPGGGGRANTGELFF
DNA: TGTGCCAGCAGCGTAGTACCCGGTGGTGGCGGGCGAGCGAACACCGGGGAGCTGTTTTTT
size: few
length: 20
V: TRBV9
D: .
J: TRBJ2-2

CDR3: CASTGWGALYNEQFF
DNA: TGTGCCAGCACCGGGTGGGGGGCCCTTTACAATGAGCAGTTCTTC
size: few
length: 15
V: TRBV6-1
D: .
J: TRBJ2-1

CDR3: CASSLQGTGELFF
DNA: TGTGCCAGCAGTTTACAGGGCACCGGGGAGCTGTTTTTT
size: .
length: 13
V: TRBV12-3/TRBV12-4
D: .
J: TRBJ2-2

CDR3: CASSPSGQGTREQYF
DNA: TGTGCCAGCAGTCCCTCGGGACAGGGGACCCGCGAGCAGTACTTC
size: .
length: 15
V: TRBV28
D: TRBD1
J: TRBJ2-7

CDR3: CASSYGPTGPPLETSGRYEQYF
DNA: TGTGCCAGCAGTTACGGGCCAACTGGACCACCGTTGGAGACTAGCGGGAGATACGAGCAGTACTTC
size: .
length: 22
V: TRBV6-2/TRBV6-3
D: TRBD2
J: TRBJ2-7

CDR3: CASSYLDRVYNEQFF
DNA: TGTGCCAGCAGTTACTTGGACAGGGTCTACAATGAGCAGTTCTTC
size: few
length: 15
V: TRBV6-2/TRBV6-3
D: TRBD1
J: TRBJ2-1

CDR3: CSARDSLGVRAYEQYF
DNA: TGCAGTGCTAGAGATTCATTGGGTGTACGAGCCTACGAGCAGTACTTC
size: few
length: 16
V: TRBV20-1
D: .
J: TRBJ2-7

CDR3: CTSSQAARGYTF
DNA: TGTACCAGCAGCCAAGCCGCCCGGGGCTACACCTTC
size: .
length: 12
V: TRBV3-1
D: .
J: TRBJ1-2

CDR3: CASSFPRSTTYF
DNA: TGTGCCAGCAGTTTTCCCCGATCCACCACATATTTT
size: .
length: 12
V: TRBV12-3/TRBV12-4
D: .
J: TRBJ1-3

CDR3: CASSLSYRTGELFF
DNA: TGTGCCAGCAGCCTGAGTTATAGGACCGGGGAGCTGTTTTTT
size: many
length: 14
V: TRBV7-2
D: .
J: TRBJ2-2

CDR3: CASSRYEQYF
DNA: TGTGCCAGCAGTAGGTACGAGCAGTACTTC
size: few
length: 10
V: TRBV27
D: .
J: TRBJ2-7

CDR3: CASSVGTVDNEQFF
DNA: TGTGCCAGCAGCGTCGGGACAGTAGACAATGAGCAGTTCTTC
size: few
length: 14
V: TRBV5-6
D: TRBD1
J: TRBJ2-1

CDR3: CASSFRGRQETQYF
DNA: TGTGCCAGCAGCTTCCGGGGCAGACAAGAGACCCAGTACTTC
size: few
length: 14
V: TRBV5-6
D: .
J: TRBJ2-5

CDR3: CSVDGTSGAGTDTQYF
DNA: TGCAGCGTGGATGGGACTAGCGGGGCGGGGACAGATACGCAGTATTTT
size: many
length: 16
V: TRBV29-1
D: TRBD2
J: TRBJ2-3

CDR3: CAWSAETGGIYEQYF
DNA: TGTGCCTGGAGTGCCGAGACAGGGGGGATCTACGAGCAGTACTTC
size: .
length: 15
V: TRBV30
D: TRBD1
J: TRBJ2-7

CDR3: CASSGARISNTGELFF
DNA: TGTGCCAGCAGTGGAGCTAGGATATCGAACACCGGGGAGCTGTTTTTT
size: .
length: 16
V: TRBV2
D: .
J: TRBJ2-2

CDR3: CAISPGIGNANTGELFF
DNA: TGTGCCATCTCCCCAGGCATCGGGAACGCGAACACCGGGGAGCTGTTTTTT
size: .
length: 17
V: TRBV10-3
D: .
J: TRBJ2-2